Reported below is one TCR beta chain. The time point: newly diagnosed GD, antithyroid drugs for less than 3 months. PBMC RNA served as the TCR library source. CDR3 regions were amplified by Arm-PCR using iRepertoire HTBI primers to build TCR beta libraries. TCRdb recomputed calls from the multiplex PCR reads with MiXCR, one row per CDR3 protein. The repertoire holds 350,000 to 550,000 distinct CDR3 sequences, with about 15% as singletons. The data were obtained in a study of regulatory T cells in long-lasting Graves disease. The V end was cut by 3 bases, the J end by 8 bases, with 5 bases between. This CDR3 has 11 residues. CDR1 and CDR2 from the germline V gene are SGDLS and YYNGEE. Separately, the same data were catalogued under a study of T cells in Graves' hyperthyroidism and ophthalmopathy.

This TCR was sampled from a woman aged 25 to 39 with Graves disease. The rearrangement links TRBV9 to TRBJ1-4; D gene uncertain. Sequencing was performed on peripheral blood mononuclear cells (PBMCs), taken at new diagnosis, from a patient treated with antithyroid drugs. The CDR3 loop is CASSGGEKLFF. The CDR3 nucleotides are TGTGCCAGCAGCGGAGGGGAAAAACTGTTTTTT.